This T cell receptor beta chain was recorded in a study of cytomegalovirus exposure and HLA in healthy donors. Libraries were prepared by immunoSEQ multiplex PCR; TCRdb keeps only in-frame clonotypes and omits some of them. Among tens of thousands of clones, approximately 96% were seen once, and the ten largest hold around 4.5%. This clone was detected many times. V gave up 0 bases and J gave up 2 bases; unmatched junction bases: 8. This CDR3 spans 18 amino acids. The germline V gene has CDR1 SGHKS and CDR2 YYEKEE (reference sequence). Source material: PBMCs. The V and J genes are TRBV5-5 and TRBJ2-2; 9 bases fit TRBD1. The receptor was isolated from a man younger than 35 in good health and CMV-seropositive. The CDR3 is CASSLANTGGFNTGELFF. In nucleotides, the CDR3 is TGTGCCAGCAGCTTGGCGAACACAGGGGGCTTTAACACCGGGGAGCTGTTTTTT. Full variable domain (remainder filled in from reference TRBV5-5 and TRBJ2-2): DAGVTQSPTHLIKTRGQQVTLRCSPISGHKSVSWYQQVLGQGPQFIFQYYEKEERGRGNFPDRFSARQFPNYSSELNVNALLLGDSALYLCASSLANTGGFNTGELFFGEGSRLTVL.